The present TCR beta chain was sequenced within a study of cytomegalovirus exposure and HLA in healthy donors (dated 2017 in TCRdb). The study in broad terms: An earlier analysis of 587 of the donors reported approximately 280 Gb of sequence data and around 120 million unique TCR beta sequences obtained from some 200 million T cells. Class I and class II HLA loci were covered by the typing at four-digit resolution. The study aimed to test whether cataloging public T cell receptors could reveal signatures of past pathogen exposure. The later analysis used no new phenotypic data to find candidate immune exposures, relying instead on TCR beta sequences and their occurrence across donors. In an earlier analysis of 550 to 700 of the donors, high-throughput TCR beta sequencing was used to judge whether each TCR beta V gene segment behaved as functional or pseudogenic. The study used immunosequencing to profile the T cell repertoires of about 670 subjects and linked those repertoires to cytomegalovirus serostatus. Among the approximately 430 genotyped donors, about 85% belonged to the genetic ancestry cluster associated with self-reported Caucasian donors. Every discovery cohort repertoire had been produced on one sequencing platform. Donor age, sex, ethnicity and CMV serostatus were compiled alongside the repertoire data. Typing coverage varied by locus: roughly 620-640 donors for A, B, C, DRB1 and DQB1; roughly 500 for DQA1; 600 to 610 for DPA1; some 470 for DPB1. High-throughput TCR immunosequencing, statistical association of individual TCRs with disease status, and machine learning were combined to predict cytomegalovirus infection status. Five DR-DQ haplotypes were handled as single units for association and clustering, since linkage in the cohort was strong. Along with the approximately 700-subject first cohort, a separate validation cohort of over a hundred different subjects was used. An early release that covered fewer than 800 HLA-typed donors contained about 300 gigabases of sequencing data and around 80 million unique TCR sequences. A later analysis re-examined previously published TCR beta repertoires from 600 to 700 donors and added high-resolution HLA genotyping to investigate patterns of TCR occurrence. Among 350 to 400 genotyped donors of the cohort, an average of approximately 240,000 unique TCR beta nucleotide sequences were sequenced per donor, approximately 20% of them non-productive. A later genetic analysis used genome-wide SNP genotypes for about 60% of the roughly 670 donors, treating that subset as a discovery cohort. Broad study findings and their caveats: Immune exposure information for the cohort was limited to CMV serostatus. A later analysis found that most CMV-associated TCR beta chains appeared HLA-restricted, with HLA associations seemingly driven largely by CMV exposure. Only TCR beta chains were sequenced in this cohort, and the absence of alpha or paired-chain data limited detectable features. Most TCR sequences were seen in very few donors, while some public TCRs were found in many individuals. Specific HLA alleles were associated with roughly 17,000 TCR beta sequences at a false discovery rate of 0.05 in a later analysis. The earlier analysis of approximately 540 of the donors excluded approximately 15 rarely observed V segments, including chromosome 9 orphons, because counts were too low. Sequencing depth was assumed to be roughly uniform across donors in the presence/absence analyses, though that assumption may not hold. The authors suggested that the approach could potentially be extended to other disease states and immunological phenotypes. Strong co-occurrence of HLA alleles, especially DR and DQ, made assigning TCR associations to individual alleles difficult. Compared with the 666-donor mean, donors in an Asian-associated ancestry cluster had fewer N-insertions in productive TCRs, according to a later genetic analysis. A later analysis found that TCR association rates varied across HLA loci, with DRB1 alleles showing the most associated TCRs and HLA-C alleles the fewest. Because some donors lacked HLA typing at each locus, the association tests relied only on the typed subset. In vitro tests confirmed that three of the cytomegalovirus-associated TCR beta chains recognize cytomegalovirus antigens. A group of highly shared sequence variants was considered likely to be a technical artifact of the sequencing pipeline. Because the 87-base-pair reads could not distinguish some IMGT-functional V segments, including TRBV6-2 and TRBV6-3, those segments were excluded. In a later genetic analysis, a missense DCLRE1C variant was associated with V-gene and J-gene trimming of TCR beta chains, and the association was replicated in an independent cohort. Correlated functional status among segregating V segments might reflect linkage disequilibrium, but an unknown experimental factor could not be ruled out. A further reported finding was that TCR beta sequences accurately predicted the HLA-A and HLA-B alleles for most subjects in the first cohort. In a later analysis, HLA-associated TCR beta chains were found to be more clonally expanded and to have lower generation probabilities than equally common non-associated chains. A total of fewer than 200 TCR beta chains were listed by the study as associated with cytomegalovirus. Broadly in line with IMGT annotations, most TCR beta V segments showed up in productive rearrangements about 87% or about 30% of the time in an earlier analysis of under 700 of the donors. According to a later analysis, parvovirus B19, influenza, CMV and Epstein-Barr virus appeared linked to several top co-occurrence clusters. Cytomegalovirus status was reported to be diagnosed by the classifier with high specificity and sensitivity in both the original and validation cohorts.

Library generation was performed with the immunoSEQ multiplex PCR assay. A mixture of 60 forward primers for TCR Vbeta segments and 13 reverse primers for TCR Jbeta segments was used in the multiplex PCR. The CDR3 region of rearranged TCR beta genes was amplified from genomic DNA by a multiplex PCR assay. On the Illumina HiSeq System, the amplified TCR beta libraries were sequenced as 87-base-pair reads. Turning to the authors' computational methods: In a later analysis, tens of millions of unique TCR beta chains were counted across the approximately 670 repertoires, and approximately 11 million of these chains were shared by at least two donors. A nearest-neighbor algorithm error-corrected the raw reads and collapsed the reads into unique sequences, merging closely related sequences to remove PCR and sequencing errors. Alignment of CDR3 sequences to IMGT reference sequences was used to assign V, D and J gene segments. Each retained sequence needed at least a six-nucleotide match to both a V gene segment and a J gene segment. Rearrangements were classified as productive when the CDR3 lacked stop codons and remained in frame with V and J, and all other rearrangements were classified as non-productive. CDR3 was defined by IMGT convention, running from the second conserved V-encoded cysteine to the conserved J-encoded phenylalanine. Sequences without an unambiguous match to a single V gene segment were excluded from the earlier analysis of about 630 of the donors. In an earlier analysis of 587 of the donors, a V segment was called functional when productive rearrangements were above 56.7%, and segregating when the standard deviation between donors exceeded 5%. A statistical classification framework was built for diagnosing cytomegalovirus status from the catalog of TCR beta chain sequences. A later analysis assigned V and J genes by comparing TCR nucleotide sequences with IMGT/GENE-DB human TR gene sequences. Using the TCRdist pipeline, a later analysis assigned CDR3 sequences along with most-parsimonious VDJ recombination scenarios. A later analysis defined each TCR beta chain by its CDR3 amino acid sequence plus V-gene family, and excluded reads lacking a unique V-gene family. As a way to deal with suspected cross-contamination and a sequencing artifact, a later analysis dropped roughly 600 nucleotide sequences that were highly shared and had low generation probability. A later analysis calculated a clonal expansion index for each public chain from normalized within-repertoire ranks of inferred template counts. In a later analysis, generation probabilities were computed using a VDJ recombination model fitted to out-of-frame rearrangements, and the results were checked against IGoR. Hypergeometric tests were used in a later analysis to score TCR-TCR, TCR-HLA and TCR-CMV co-occurrence, with a repertoire-size bias correction applied to the TCR pairs. A later analysis estimated false discovery rates by permuting HLA or CMV assignments 20 times. In a later analysis, co-occurring TCRs were grouped with DBSCAN, and TCRdist sequence similarity was added when clustering was performed within HLA-allele-positive subsets. For co-occurrence clustering, repertoires with fewer than 30,000 or more than 120,000 public chains were excluded, along with about five repertoires with anomalous nucleotide sharing. This immuneACCESS table, as held by TCRdb, lists in-frame sequences with V and J called but not all clones. Of the missing ones, under half trace to an unresolved V gene in checked studies; the others have no known cause. The D gene and trimming were derived from the DNA, and the V and J assignments and clone size from that table. The sample table contains about 130,000 clones; only one count was recorded for roughly 80% of them. The ten largest clones take up 3.1% of the sample.

The cohort comprised 670 or so healthy bone marrow donors. At the time of sampling, all cohort members were nominally healthy, though unrecorded immune exposures were likely present. The donor was CMV seronegative and belonged to the group of around 350 seronegative cohort members. Every donor gave a peripheral blood sample, and the peripheral blood mononuclear cells from that sample were used for TCR beta sequencing. Genomic DNA extraction from the blood cell samples was performed with the Qiagen DNeasy Blood Extraction Kit. The germline V gene (reference sequence) sets CDR1 to GTSNPN and CDR2 to SVGIG. CDR3 length: 12 amino acids, cysteine to phenylalanine. The DNA shown is the 36-base CDR3, in frame from base 1. The trim is 4 bases for V and 2 bases for J, with a gap of 8 bases between the germline ends. This clone was counted once. The target of this receptor is not known. Base-call qualities are not available, and no considerably larger clone is one nucleotide away.

The receptor was derived from a man aged 35 to 55 in good health and CMV-seronegative. This sequence uses TRBV30 and TRBJ2-5; tentative D gene TRBD1, with 5 bases matching. The sample taken for sequencing was PBMCs. The CDR3 reads as follows: CAWNTGQETQYF. In nucleotide form, the sequence is TGTGCCTGGAACACAGGACAAGAGACCCAGTACTTC.